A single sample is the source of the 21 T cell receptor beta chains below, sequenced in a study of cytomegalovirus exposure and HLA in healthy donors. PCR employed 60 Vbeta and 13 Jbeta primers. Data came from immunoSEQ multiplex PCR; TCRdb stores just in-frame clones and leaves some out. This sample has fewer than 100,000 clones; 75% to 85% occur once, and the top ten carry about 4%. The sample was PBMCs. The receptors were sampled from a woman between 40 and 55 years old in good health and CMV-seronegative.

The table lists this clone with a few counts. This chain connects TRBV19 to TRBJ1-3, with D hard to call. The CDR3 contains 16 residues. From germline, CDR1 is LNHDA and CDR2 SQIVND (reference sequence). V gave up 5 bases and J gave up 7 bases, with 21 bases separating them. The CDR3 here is CASSVGLRDLRNTIYF. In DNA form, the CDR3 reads TGTGCCAGTAGTGTAGGGCTTCGAGATCTGCGGAACACCATATATTTT.

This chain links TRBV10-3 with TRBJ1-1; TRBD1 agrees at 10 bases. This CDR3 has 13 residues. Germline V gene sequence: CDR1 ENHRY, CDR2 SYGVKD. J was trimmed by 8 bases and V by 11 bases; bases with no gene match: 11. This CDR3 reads CAARQGADGEAFF. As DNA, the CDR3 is TGTGCCGCCCGACAGGGGGCTGATGGGGAAGCTTTCTTT.

The CDR3 DNA reads TGCGCCAGCAGCTTGGCCGGACAGGGGGAGACCCAGTACTTC. Amino acid sequence: CASSLAGQGETQYF. The V and J genes are TRBV5-1 and TRBJ2-5, with TRBD1 matching 9 bases. CDR1 is SGHRS, CDR2 YFSETQ, per germline. Trimming at V came to 0 bases and at J to 5 bases, leaving 2 bases not matched to a gene. CDR3 length equals 14 residues. Drawing the rest from reference TRBV5-1 and TRBJ2-5, the complete variable domain is KAGVTQTPRYLIKTRGQQVTLSCSPISGHRSVSWYQQTPGQGLQFLFEYFSETQRNKGNFPGRFSGRQFSNSRSEMNVSTLELGDSALYLCASSLAGQGETQYFGPGTRLLVL.

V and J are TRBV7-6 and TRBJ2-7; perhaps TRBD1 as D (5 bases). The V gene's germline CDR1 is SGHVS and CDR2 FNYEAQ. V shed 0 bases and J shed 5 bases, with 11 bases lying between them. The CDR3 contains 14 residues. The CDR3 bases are TGTGCCAGCAGCTTAGCCGGTCCCAGGGACGAGCAGTACTTC. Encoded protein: CASSLAGPRDEQYF.

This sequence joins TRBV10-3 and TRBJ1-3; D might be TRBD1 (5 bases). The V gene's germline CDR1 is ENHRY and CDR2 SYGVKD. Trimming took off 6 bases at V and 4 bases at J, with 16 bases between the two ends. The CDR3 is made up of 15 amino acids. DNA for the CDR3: TGTGCCATCAGACTCTCGGGGGGTCCCGGAAACACCATATATTTT. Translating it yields CAIRLSGGPGNTIYF.

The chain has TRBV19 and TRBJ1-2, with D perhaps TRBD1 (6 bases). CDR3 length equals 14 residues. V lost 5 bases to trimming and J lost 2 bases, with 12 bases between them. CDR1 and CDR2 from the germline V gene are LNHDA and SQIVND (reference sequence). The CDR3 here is CASSLRDTNYGYTF. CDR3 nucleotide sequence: TGTGCCAGTAGTTTGAGGGACACCAACTATGGCTACACCTTC.

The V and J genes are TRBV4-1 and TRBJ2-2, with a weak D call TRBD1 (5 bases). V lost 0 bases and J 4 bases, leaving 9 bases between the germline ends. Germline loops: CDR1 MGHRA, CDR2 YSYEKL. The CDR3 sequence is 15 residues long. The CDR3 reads CASSQERGGTGELFF. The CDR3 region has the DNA TGCGCCAGCAGCCAAGAAAGGGGTGGCACCGGGGAGCTGTTTTTT.

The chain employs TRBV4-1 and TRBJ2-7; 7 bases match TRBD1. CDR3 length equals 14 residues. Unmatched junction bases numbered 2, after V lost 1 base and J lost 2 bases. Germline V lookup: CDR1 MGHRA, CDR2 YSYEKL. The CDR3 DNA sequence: TGCGCCAGCAGCCAAGGGGACAGAACCTACGAGCAGTACTTC. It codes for CASSQGDRTYEQYF.

The CDR3 loop reads CASSAGQGGITDTQYF. The CDR3 region has the DNA TGTGCCAGCAGTGCGGGACAGGGGGGGATCACAGATACGCAGTATTTT. The genes are TRBV2 and TRBJ2-3; 11 bases line up with TRBD1. Trimming at V came to 4 bases and at J to 2 bases, leaving 5 bases not matched to a gene. The germline V gene encodes CDR1 SNHLY and CDR2 FYNNEI. The CDR3 spans 16 residues.

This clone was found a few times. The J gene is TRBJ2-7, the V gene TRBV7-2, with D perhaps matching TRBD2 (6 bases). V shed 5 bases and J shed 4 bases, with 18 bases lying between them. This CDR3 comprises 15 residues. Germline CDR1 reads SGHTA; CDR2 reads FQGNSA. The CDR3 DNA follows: TGTGCCAGCAGCCGCGGGGTGACCCCCGGATACGAGCAGTACTTC. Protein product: CASSRGVTPGYEQYF. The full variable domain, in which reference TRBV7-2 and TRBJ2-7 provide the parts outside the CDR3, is GAGVSQSPSNKVTEKGKDVELRCDPISGHTALYWYRQSLGQGLEFLIYFQGNSAPDKSGLPSDRFSAERTGGSVSTLTIQRTQQEDSAVYLCASSRGVTPGYEQYFGPGTRLTVT.

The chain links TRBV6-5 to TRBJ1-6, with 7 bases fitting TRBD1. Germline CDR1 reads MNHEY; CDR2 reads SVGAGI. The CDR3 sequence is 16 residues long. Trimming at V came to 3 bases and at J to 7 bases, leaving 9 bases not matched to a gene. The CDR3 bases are TGTGCCAGCAGTTATGGGGTCAGGGGGTCAAATTCACCCCTCCACTTT. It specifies CASSYGVRGSNSPLHF.

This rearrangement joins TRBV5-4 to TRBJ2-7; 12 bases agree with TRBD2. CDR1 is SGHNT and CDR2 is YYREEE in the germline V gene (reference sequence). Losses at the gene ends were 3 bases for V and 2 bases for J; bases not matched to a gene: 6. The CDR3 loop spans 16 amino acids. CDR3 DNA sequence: TGTGCCAGCAGCTCGCCCAGACTAGCGGGGGCCTACGAGCAGTACTTC. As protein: CASSSPRLAGAYEQYF.

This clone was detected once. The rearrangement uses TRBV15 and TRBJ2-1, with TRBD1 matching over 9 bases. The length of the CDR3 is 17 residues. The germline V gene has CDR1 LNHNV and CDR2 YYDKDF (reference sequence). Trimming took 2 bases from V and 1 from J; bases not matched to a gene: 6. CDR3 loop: CATSRNYRGLSYNEQFF. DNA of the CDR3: TGTGCCACCAGCAGAAATTACAGGGGGCTTTCCTACAATGAGCAGTTCTTC.

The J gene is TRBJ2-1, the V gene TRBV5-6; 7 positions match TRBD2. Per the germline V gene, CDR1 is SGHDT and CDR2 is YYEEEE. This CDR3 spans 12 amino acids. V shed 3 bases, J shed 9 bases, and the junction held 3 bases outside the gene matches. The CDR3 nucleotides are TGTGCCAGCAGCTGGGGGGAGGGTGAGCAGTTCTTC. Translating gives CASSWGEGEQFF.

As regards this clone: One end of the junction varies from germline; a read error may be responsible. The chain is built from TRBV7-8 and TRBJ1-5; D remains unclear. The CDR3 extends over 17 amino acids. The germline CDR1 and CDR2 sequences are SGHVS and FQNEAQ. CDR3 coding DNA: TGTGCCAGCACCTTAGATCGCGGCGCAGCTAGCAATCAGCCCCAGCATTTT. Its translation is CASTLDRGAASNQPQHF.

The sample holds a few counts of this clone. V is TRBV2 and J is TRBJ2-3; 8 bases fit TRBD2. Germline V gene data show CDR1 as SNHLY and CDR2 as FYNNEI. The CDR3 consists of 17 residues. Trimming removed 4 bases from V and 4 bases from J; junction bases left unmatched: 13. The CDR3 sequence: CASSGGGRGAGPDTQYF. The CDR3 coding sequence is TGTGCCAGCAGTGGGGGGGGGCGGGGGGCAGGTCCAGATACGCAGTATTTT.

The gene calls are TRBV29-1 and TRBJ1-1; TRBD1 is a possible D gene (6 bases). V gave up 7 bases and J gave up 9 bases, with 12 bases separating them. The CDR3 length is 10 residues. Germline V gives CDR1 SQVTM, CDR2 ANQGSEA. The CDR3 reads CSAAGTQAFF. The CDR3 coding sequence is TGCAGCGCGGCCGGGACACAAGCTTTCTTT.

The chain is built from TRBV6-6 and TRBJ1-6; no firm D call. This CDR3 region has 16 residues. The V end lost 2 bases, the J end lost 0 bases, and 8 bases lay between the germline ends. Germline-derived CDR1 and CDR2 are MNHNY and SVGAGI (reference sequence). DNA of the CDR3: TGTGCCAGCAGTTACACCCGGAGCTCCTATAATTCACCCCTCCACTTT. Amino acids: CASSYTRSSYNSPLHF.

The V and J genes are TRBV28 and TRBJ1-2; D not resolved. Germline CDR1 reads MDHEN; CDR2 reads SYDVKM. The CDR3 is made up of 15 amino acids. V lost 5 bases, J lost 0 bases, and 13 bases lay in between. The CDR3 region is CASSNPGPANYGYTF. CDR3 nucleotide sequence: TGTGCCAGCAGTAACCCAGGCCCAGCTAACTATGGCTACACCTTC.

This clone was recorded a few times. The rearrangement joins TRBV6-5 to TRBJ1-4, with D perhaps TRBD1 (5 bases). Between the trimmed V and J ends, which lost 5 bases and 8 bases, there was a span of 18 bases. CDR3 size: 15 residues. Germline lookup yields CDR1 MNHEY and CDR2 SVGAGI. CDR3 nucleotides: TGTGCCAGCAGTCCTTGGGGGGGACGGAGGGAAAAACTGTTTTTT. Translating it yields CASSPWGGRREKLFF.

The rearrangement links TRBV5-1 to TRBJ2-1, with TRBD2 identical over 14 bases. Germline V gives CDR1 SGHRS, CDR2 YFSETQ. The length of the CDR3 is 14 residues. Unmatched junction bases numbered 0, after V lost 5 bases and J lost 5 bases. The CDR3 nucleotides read TGCGCCAGCAGGACTAGCGGGGGGGACAATGAGCAGTTCTTC. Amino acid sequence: CASRTSGGDNEQFF.